This entry concerns a single T cell receptor beta chain. What it recognizes is unknown. Each CDR3 protein is one row after TCRdb ran MiXCR on the 5' RACE reads. The profile shows 190,000 or so distinct CDR3 sequences, about 11% of them singletons. This record comes from a study of T-cell memory formation after mild COVID-19. On the study more broadly: TCR clusters largely stayed donor specific.

The CDR3 length is 13 residues. The ends were cut back, 6 bases at V and 8 bases at J, with 16 bases in the middle. The germline CDR1 and CDR2 sequences are SGHTA and FQGNSA. General study results and limits: CD4+ contracting clones were found mainly in CM and EM, and CD8+ ones in EMRA. Contracting clones from day 15 to 85 showed balanced CD4/CD8; later expanders favored CD4+. Memory cells collected pre-infection included some clones that later responded, suggesting cross-reactive memory joined.

The genes are TRBV7-2 and TRBJ1-2; maybe TRBD1 (6 bases). The clonotype was recovered from a man in his late teens or twenties who had mild COVID-19 (a few samples of this study predate the infection). Cell type and time point are not known. The source material was PBMCs or a T cell subset sorted from them (not recorded which). The CDR3 spells CASSGGPLRGYTF. CDR3 in DNA: TGTGCCAGCAGTGGGGGCCCCCTCAGGGGCTACACCTTC.